The clone carrying this T cell receptor (beta chain) appeared once. In the study's own analysis: Estimated nucleated cell counts came from reference gene primer amplification. Libraries were prepared by immunoSEQ multiplex PCR; TCRdb keeps only in-frame clonotypes and omits some of them. From that table come the V and J calls and clone size; the DNA was used to work out D and trimming. The sample has 150,000 to 200,000 clones; under 95% are singletons. This entry is derived from a study of blood T cell repertoires in COVID-19. Study as a whole: Material from acute and convalescent COVID-19 was sourced from the United States, Italy and Spain. T cells, B-cell-depleted T cells, or PBMCs supplied cDNA or gDNA.

There are 17 residues in the CDR3. The J segment lost 2 bases and the V segment lost 0 bases, leaving 6 bases of the junction unmatched. Germline V lookup: CDR1 SGHDT, CDR2 YYEEEE. The V call is TRBV5-6, the J call TRBJ2-5, with 11 bases that match TRBD2. The sample was peripheral blood. This receptor was identified in a man aged 55 to 70 with active or convalescent COVID-19. This CDR3 reads CASSLAGTSGLQETQYF. The CDR3 bases are TGTGCCAGCAGCTTGGCCGGGACTAGCGGACTACAAGAGACCCAGTACTTC.